This record looks at one T cell receptor beta chain sequence and its context. The antigen is undetermined. The V gene's germline CDR1 is LGHNA and CDR2 YSLEER. CDR3 length: 16 residues. Trimming took 0 bases from V and 8 from J, leaving 16 bases between them. The data were obtained in a study of cytomegalovirus exposure and HLA in healthy donors. At the level of the study: Within an early data release were tens of millions of unique TCRs drawn from HLA-typed donors.

With 60 Vbeta and 13 Jbeta primers, the PCR was carried out. Here immunoSEQ multiplex PCR was the method, and the copy in TCRdb shows in-frame clones only, minus some. The sample contains around 91,000 clones, about 77% of which appear only once. Study-wide points: In vitro testing confirmed a few CMV-associated chains as specific for CMV antigens. One later analysis reportedly identified an Asian-associated ancestry cluster that showed fewer N-insertions than the approximately 670-donor mean.

The chain uses TRBV4-3 and TRBJ1-4; no reliable D call. Sequenced: PBMCs. This sequence was found in a male donor in good health and CMV-seropositive. The CDR3 here is CASSQDLVRFEEKLFF. The CDR3 DNA reads TGCGCCAGCAGCCAAGATCTCGTCCGGTTTGAGGAAAAACTGTTTTTT.